Following are 4 T cell receptor beta chains from one sample sequenced in a study of blood T cell repertoires in COVID-19. The protocol was immunoSEQ multiplex PCR, while the TCRdb copy is restricted to in-frame clones and leaves out a portion. Of roughly 150,000 clones in the sample, over 70% were seen once. The specimen sequenced was PBMCs or T cells enriched from blood (not recorded which). These receptors were taken from a man in his 70s who had been exposed to COVID-19.

The chain uses TRBV21-1 and TRBJ1-2; the table's TRBD1 call for D was not verified on the DNA. TRBV21-1 has pseudogene status. CDR3 length equals 14 residues. CDR3 protein: CARKDRGISEGYTF. The CDR3 nucleotides are TGTGCCAGGAAGGACAGGGGGATATCTGAGGGCTACACCTTC.

This sequence joins TRBV28 and TRBJ1-5; D ambiguous. CDR1 and CDR2 (germline): MDHEN, SYDVKM. This CDR3 region has 12 residues. Trimming pared 6 bases from V and 6 bases from J, leaving 9 bases between. The CDR3 DNA reads as TGTGCCAGCAGGGTCGGGAGTCAGCCCCAGCATTTT. Translating it yields CASRVGSQPQHF.

The chain recombines TRBV5-1 with TRBJ2-3; 12 bases align to TRBD2. V dropped 0 bases and J dropped 4; count of bases not matched to a gene: 0. The CDR3 loop spans 15 amino acids. CDR1 and CDR2 from the germline V gene are SGHRS and YFSETQ. CDR3 amino acids: CASSLGLAGADTQYF. In DNA form, the CDR3 reads TGCGCCAGCAGCTTGGGACTAGCGGGGGCAGATACGCAGTATTTT.

The chain links TRBV28 to TRBJ2-2; the match to TRBD2 covers 10 bases. J gave up 3 bases and V 5 bases, and 12 bases lay outside the gene matches. This CDR3 comprises 18 residues. CDR1 and CDR2 from the germline V gene are MDHEN and SYDVKM. Here the CDR3 DNA reads TGTGCCAGCAGTAAAAATCGTCGACTAGCGGGTTACACCGGGGAGCTGTTTTTT. Its protein is CASSKNRRLAGYTGELFF.